The next 8 T cell receptor beta chains were all read from a single sample in a study of CD8 T cells in Susac syndrome. An input of about 0.45 to 1 ug of RNA was subjected to reverse transcription using random hexamers. Each CDR3 protein is one row after TCRdb ran MiXCR on the immunoSEQ multiplex PCR reads. The sample holds approximately 120,000 distinct CDR3 sequences, 90% to 95% seen once. The sample consisted of CD4+ T cells from PBMCs. The receptors were gathered from a human donor in good health.

The V gene is TRBV6-1, the J gene TRBJ1-5; D is unclear. V shed 2 bases and J shed 6 bases, with 5 bases lying between them. Germline V gives CDR1 MNHNS, CDR2 SASEGT. The CDR3 totals 12 residues. This CDR3 reads CASSESPQPQHF. Here the CDR3 DNA reads TGTGCCAGCAGTGAATCCCCTCAGCCCCAGCATTTT.

J is TRBJ2-5 and V is TRBV6-5; TRBD1 matches at 9 bases. The V and J ends lost 6 bases and 5 bases, in that order; junction bases with no gene match: 10. CDR1 and CDR2 from the germline V gene are MNHEY and SVGAGI. The CDR3 is 15 amino acids. CDR3 sequence: CASRPDRGRGETQYF. In DNA, the CDR3 is TGTGCCAGCAGACCGGACAGGGGCCGAGGGGAGACCCAGTACTTC.

The chain couples TRBV6-5 to TRBJ2-3; D call uncertain. Germline lookup yields CDR1 MNHEY and CDR2 SVGAGI. The V and J ends lost 7 bases and 4 bases respectively, with 9 bases between them. The CDR3 spans 12 residues. The CDR3 spells CASTNTPDTQYF. In DNA, the CDR3 is TGTGCCAGCACTAATACTCCAGATACGCAGTATTTT.

The chain has TRBV2 and TRBJ1-3; D call uncertain. V was clipped by 1 base and J by 0 bases, with 4 bases between them. Germline V CDR1 and CDR2: SNHLY, FYNNEI. The CDR3 length is 14 residues. In DNA form, the CDR3 reads TGTGCCAGCAGTGAAGGGCGCTCTGGAAACACCATATATTTT. Its translation is CASSEGRSGNTIYF.

This chain links TRBV18 with TRBJ1-1, with D perhaps matching TRBD1 (6 bases). The germline V and J ends were trimmed by 3 bases and 1 base, with 15 bases remaining between them. The CDR3 is 16 residues long. The germline V gene encodes CDR1 KGHSH and CDR2 LQKENI. The CDR3 DNA reads as TGTGCCAGCTCACCGTGGGGGGCGACCGGGAACACTGAAGCTTTCTTT. Translating gives CASSPWGATGNTEAFF.

The rearrangement joins TRBV29-1 to TRBJ1-2; perhaps TRBD1 as D (6 bases). The V gene lost 8 bases and the J gene lost 2 bases, with 12 bases spanning the gap. The CDR3 runs to 12 residues. CDR1 and CDR2 from the germline V gene are SQVTM and ANQGSEA. The CDR3 spells CSIGTGNYGYTF. Here the CDR3 DNA reads TGCAGCATTGGTACAGGGAACTATGGCTACACCTTC.

The rearrangement uses TRBV3-1 and TRBJ2-7; TRBD1 agrees at 10 bases. V was clipped by 4 bases and J by 4 bases; unmatched bases: 7. Germline assignment: CDR1 LGHDT and CDR2 YNNKEL (reference sequence). This CDR3 has 15 residues. The CDR3 protein is CASSPGTGEFYEQYF. For the CDR3, the DNA is TGTGCCAGCAGCCCCGGGACAGGGGAATTTTACGAGCAGTACTTC.

CDR3 amino acids: CASSAAGGRQETQYF. CDR3 DNA: TGTGCCAGCAGCGCGGCAGGGGGTCGGCAAGAGACCCAGTACTTC. The chain couples TRBV5-4 to TRBJ2-5, with 7 nucleotides matching TRBD1. The CDR3 runs 15 residues. The V and J ends lost 4 bases and 2 bases, in that order; junction bases with no gene match: 8. From germline, CDR1 is SGHNT and CDR2 YYREEE (reference sequence).